Listed below are T cell receptor beta chains from one sample, sequenced in a study of blood T cell repertoires in COVID-19. TCRdb keeps only in-frame clones here, not all; method: immunoSEQ multiplex PCR. The table records fewer than 250,000 clones, around 89% of them present only once. Sequenced: peripheral blood. These receptors originate from a man between 65 and 79 years old with acute or convalescent COVID-19. CDR3s include the opening cysteine and the closing phenylalanine or tryptophan. D genes are given only for firm matches. Clone size appears in some rows only: once, few, many, or a class for an expanded clone.

D gene: TRBD1; J gene: TRBJ2-1; clone size: NA; V gene: TRBV3-1/TRBV3-2; CDR3 DNA: TGTGCCAGCAGCCCAGACCGGACAGGGAACAATGAGCAGTTCTTC; CDR3 protein: CASSPDRTGNNEQFF
D gene: TRBD1; J gene: TRBJ2-7; clone size: NA; V gene: TRBV15; CDR3 DNA: TGTGCCACCAGCTCCGGACAGGGGTCCTACGAGCAGTACTTC; CDR3 protein: CATSSGQGSYEQYF
D gene: TRBD1; J gene: TRBJ1-5; clone size: NA; V gene: TRBV27; CDR3 DNA: TGTGCCAGCACTTTACCAGGGACAGGCGATAGCAATCAGCCCCAGCATTTT; CDR3 protein: CASTLPGTGDSNQPQHF
D gene: NA; J gene: TRBJ2-2; clone size: NA; V gene: TRBV11-3; CDR3 DNA: TGTGCCAGCAGCTTAGATTCCGGGTTGTCCGGGGAGCTGTTTTTT; CDR3 protein: CASSLDSGLSGELFF
D gene: TRBD1; J gene: TRBJ2-4; clone size: once; V gene: TRBV9; CDR3 DNA: TGTGCCAGCAGCCGTGCTGGGACAGGGGATGGAAACATTCAGTACTTC; CDR3 protein: CASSRAGTGDGNIQYF
D gene: TRBD2; J gene: TRBJ2-3; clone size: NA; V gene: TRBV29-1; CDR3 DNA: TGCAGCGTTGAAGGGGGGCTAGCGGGAATCACAGATACGCAGTATTTT; CDR3 protein: CSVEGGLAGITDTQYF
D gene: NA; J gene: TRBJ2-3; clone size: NA; V gene: TRBV4-2; CDR3 DNA: TGTGCCAGCAGCCAAGGAATCTTTGCGGGGTACACAGATACGCAGTATTTT; CDR3 protein: CASSQGIFAGYTDTQYF
D gene: NA; J gene: TRBJ2-5; clone size: NA; V gene: TRBV7-3; CDR3 DNA: TGTGCCAGCAGCCCAGGGATCTCCATTGCTCAAGAGACCCAGTACTTC; CDR3 protein: CASSPGISIAQETQYF
D gene: TRBD1; J gene: TRBJ2-7; clone size: few; V gene: TRBV29-1; CDR3 DNA: TGCAGCGCGGGAAGAGGACAGGGGGCCTCGGTCTACGAGCAGTACTTC; CDR3 protein: CSAGRGQGASVYEQYF
D gene: NA; J gene: TRBJ1-2; clone size: many; V gene: TRBV5-1; CDR3 DNA: TGCGCCAGCAGCTTGGCCGCGGTTAACTATGGCTACACCTTC; CDR3 protein: CASSLAAVNYGYTF
D gene: NA; J gene: TRBJ2-7; clone size: NA; V gene: TRBV5-1; CDR3 DNA: TGCGCCAGCAGCTTGGTGTCGGGCGCCGGGGACGAGCAGTACTTC; CDR3 protein: CASSLVSGAGDEQYF
D gene: NA; J gene: TRBJ1-2; clone size: NA; V gene: TRBV9; CDR3 DNA: TGTGCCAGCAGCCCAGTAGGGGGACAAAGCTACACCTTC; CDR3 protein: CASSPVGGQSYTF
D gene: TRBD1; J gene: TRBJ2-1; clone size: NA; V gene: TRBV25-1; CDR3 DNA: TGTGCCAGCAGTCCCATTACCGGACAGGGGGATCACAATGAGCAGTTCTTC; CDR3 protein: CASSPITGQGDHNEQFF
D gene: NA; J gene: TRBJ1-3; clone size: NA; V gene: TRBV2; CDR3 DNA: TGTGCCAGCAGTGCAATCCGCGGGACCTCTGGAAACACCATATATTTT; CDR3 protein: CASSAIRGTSGNTIYF
D gene: TRBD1; J gene: TRBJ2-7; clone size: once; V gene: TRBV5-4; CDR3 DNA: TGTGCCAGCAGGGGGACAGGGCCTACCGGGGTGGGCGAGCAGTACTTC; CDR3 protein: CASRGTGPTGVGEQYF
D gene: NA; J gene: TRBJ2-2; clone size: few; V gene: TRBV7-9; CDR3 DNA: TGTGCCAGCAGCTTTACTACAGGGTCGGGCGGGGAGCTGTTTTTT; CDR3 protein: CASSFTTGSGGELFF
D gene: NA; J gene: TRBJ2-7; clone size: NA; V gene: TRBV5-4; CDR3 DNA: TGTGCCAGCAGCTTGTACAGGGCCAGAGACGAGCAGTACTTC; CDR3 protein: CASSLYRARDEQYF
D gene: TRBD1; J gene: TRBJ2-1; clone size: NA; V gene: TRBV27; CDR3 DNA: TGTGCCAGCAGTTTCCGCTGGACAGGGAATGAGCAGTTCTTC; CDR3 protein: CASSFRWTGNEQFF
D gene: NA; J gene: TRBJ2-3; clone size: NA; V gene: TRBV15; CDR3 DNA: TGTGCCACCAGCAGAGGGGCCGCGGGGCTAAGCACAGATACGCAGTATTTT; CDR3 protein: CATSRGAAGLSTDTQYF
D gene: NA; J gene: TRBJ2-7; clone size: NA; V gene: TRBV19; CDR3 DNA: TGTGCCAGTAGTCGTCCGGGCTCCTACGAGCAGTACTTC; CDR3 protein: CASSRPGSYEQYF
D gene: TRBD2; J gene: TRBJ2-1; clone size: NA; V gene: TRBV27; CDR3 DNA: TGTGCCAGCAGTTTATACAGACTAGCGGGTTCCCCAGAGCAGTTCTTC; CDR3 protein: CASSLYRLAGSPEQFF
D gene: TRBD2; J gene: TRBJ2-3; clone size: NA; V gene: TRBV7-9; CDR3 DNA: TGTGCCAGCAGCACACCGGGCGGGACTAGCTCAGATACGCAGTATTTT; CDR3 protein: CASSTPGGTSSDTQYF
D gene: NA; J gene: TRBJ1-1; clone size: NA; V gene: TRBV5-1; CDR3 DNA: TGCGCCAGCAGCCGGGGTCGCGATGCCGAAGCTTTCTTT; CDR3 protein: CASSRGRDAEAFF
D gene: TRBD2; J gene: TRBJ2-1; clone size: NA; V gene: TRBV9; CDR3 DNA: TGTGCCAGCAGCGCCGATCCGAGCGGGAGGGCCGTTGAGCAGTTCTTC; CDR3 protein: CASSADPSGRAVEQFF
D gene: TRBD1; J gene: TRBJ2-5; clone size: NA; V gene: TRBV5-1; CDR3 DNA: TGCGCCAGCAGCTTGGAAGTAGACAGGGGGTATGAGACCCAGTACTTC; CDR3 protein: CASSLEVDRGYETQYF
D gene: TRBD1; J gene: TRBJ1-1; clone size: NA; V gene: TRBV6-5; CDR3 DNA: TGTGCCGGAAGACAGGGGGCCACTGAAGCTTTCTTT; CDR3 protein: CAGRQGATEAFF
D gene: NA; J gene: TRBJ1-1; clone size: NA; V gene: TRBV14; CDR3 DNA: TGTGCCAGCAGCCAAGCAGGACATTTGGGGACTGAAGCTTTCTTT; CDR3 protein: CASSQAGHLGTEAFF
D gene: NA; J gene: TRBJ1-3; clone size: once; V gene: TRBV11-1; CDR3 DNA: TGTGCCAGCAGCCCCTCGGGAGCCTCTGGAAACACCATATATTTT; CDR3 protein: CASSPSGASGNTIYF
D gene: TRBD1; J gene: TRBJ2-1; clone size: NA; V gene: TRBV19; CDR3 DNA: TGTGCCAGTAGTATAGATCGGACAGGGAAGGGCAATGAGCAGTTCTTC; CDR3 protein: CASSIDRTGKGNEQFF
D gene: TRBD1; J gene: TRBJ2-1; clone size: NA; V gene: TRBV11-2; CDR3 DNA: TGTGCCAGCAGCGCCGGGACAGACCGTGAGCAGTTCTTC; CDR3 protein: CASSAGTDREQFF
D gene: NA; J gene: TRBJ1-6; clone size: NA; V gene: TRBV6-1; CDR3 DNA: TGTGCCAGCAGTGAAGCATTCAGGGGCGAAGGATCACCCCTCCACTTT; CDR3 protein: CASSEAFRGEGSPLHF
D gene: NA; J gene: TRBJ2-3; clone size: once; V gene: TRBV9; CDR3 DNA: TGTGCCAGCAGCGTAGAGACAGGCCTCGGTACGCAGTATTTT; CDR3 protein: CASSVETGLGTQYF
D gene: TRBD1; J gene: TRBJ1-5; clone size: NA; V gene: TRBV18; CDR3 DNA: TGTGCCAGCTCACTCTCGGGACAGAGCAATCAGCCCCAGCATTTT; CDR3 protein: CASSLSGQSNQPQHF
D gene: NA; J gene: TRBJ2-7; clone size: NA; V gene: TRBV5-6; CDR3 DNA: TGTGCCAGCAGCTTGTTTGCAGCGGCCTCCTACGAGCAGTACTTC; CDR3 protein: CASSLFAAASYEQYF
D gene: NA; J gene: TRBJ1-6; clone size: NA; V gene: TRBV5-1; CDR3 DNA: TGCGCCAGCAGCCTAGGACAGAATTCACCCCTCCACTTT; CDR3 protein: CASSLGQNSPLHF
D gene: NA; J gene: TRBJ2-2; clone size: NA; V gene: TRBV19; CDR3 DNA: TGTGCCAGTAGTAAGACTGGAACCGGGGAGCTGTTTTTT; CDR3 protein: CASSKTGTGELFF
D gene: NA; J gene: TRBJ2-2; clone size: NA; V gene: TRBV6-5; CDR3 DNA: TGTGCCAGCATTAAAAGAAGCAACACCGGGGAGCTGTTTTTT; CDR3 protein: CASIKRSNTGELFF
D gene: TRBD2; J gene: TRBJ2-1; clone size: NA; V gene: TRBV3-1/TRBV3-2; CDR3 DNA: TGTGCCAGCAGCCCCGGGACTAGGAGCTACAATGAGCAGTTCTTC; CDR3 protein: CASSPGTRSYNEQFF
D gene: NA; J gene: TRBJ1-1; clone size: NA; V gene: TRBV2; CDR3 DNA: TGTGCCAGCAGTCAGCAGGGATTGATTAACGCTGAAGCTTTCTTT; CDR3 protein: CASSQQGLINAEAFF
D gene: TRBD1; J gene: TRBJ2-5; clone size: NA; V gene: TRBV2; CDR3 DNA: TGTGCCAGCAGTTCCGGGACAGGGAGGACCCAGTACTTC; CDR3 protein: CASSSGTGRTQYF
D gene: NA; J gene: TRBJ1-1; clone size: NA; V gene: TRBV5-1; CDR3 DNA: TGCGCCAGCACACCAGGGATGAACACTGAAGCTTTCTTT; CDR3 protein: CASTPGMNTEAFF
D gene: NA; J gene: TRBJ1-3; clone size: NA; V gene: TRBV7-2; CDR3 DNA: TGTGCCAGCAGCTCGGACAGCTCTGGAAACACCATATATTTT; CDR3 protein: CASSSDSSGNTIYF
D gene: TRBD1; J gene: TRBJ1-2; clone size: NA; V gene: TRBV27; CDR3 DNA: TGTGCCAGCAGCCAGACAGGGAACTATGGCTACACCTTC; CDR3 protein: CASSQTGNYGYTF
D gene: TRBD1; J gene: TRBJ1-2; clone size: NA; V gene: TRBV7-9; CDR3 DNA: TGTGCCAGCAGCCCGTCCGGGACAGCAAGCGGCTACACCTTC; CDR3 protein: CASSPSGTASGYTF
D gene: NA; J gene: TRBJ2-7; clone size: NA; V gene: TRBV2; CDR3 DNA: TGTGCCAGCACGAAGGAGGGTATCGGCGAGCAGTACTTC; CDR3 protein: CASTKEGIGEQYF